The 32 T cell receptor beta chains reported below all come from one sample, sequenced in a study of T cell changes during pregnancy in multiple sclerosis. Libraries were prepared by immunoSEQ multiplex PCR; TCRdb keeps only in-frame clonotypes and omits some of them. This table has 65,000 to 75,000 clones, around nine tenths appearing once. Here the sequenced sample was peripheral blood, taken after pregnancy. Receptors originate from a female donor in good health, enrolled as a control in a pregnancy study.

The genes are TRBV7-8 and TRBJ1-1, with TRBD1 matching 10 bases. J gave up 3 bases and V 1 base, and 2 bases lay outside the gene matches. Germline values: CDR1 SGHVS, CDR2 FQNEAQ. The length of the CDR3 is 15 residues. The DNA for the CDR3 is TGTGCCAGCAGCTTAGGGACAGGGGGTTACACTGAAGCTTTCTTT. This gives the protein CASSLGTGGYTEAFF.

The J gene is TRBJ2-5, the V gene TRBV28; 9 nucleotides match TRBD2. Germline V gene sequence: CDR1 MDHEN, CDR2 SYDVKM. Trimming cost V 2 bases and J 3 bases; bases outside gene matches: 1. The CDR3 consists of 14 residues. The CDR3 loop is CASSLGGGEETQYF. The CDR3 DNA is TGTGCCAGCAGTTTAGGCGGGGGGGAAGAGACCCAGTACTTC.

The DNA of the CDR3 is TGTGCCAGCAGCCCGAAATTACAGGGACCCGGCTACACCTTC. Protein sequence: CASSPKLQGPGYTF. This sequence joins TRBV11-2 and TRBJ1-2; D is perhaps TRBD1 (6 bases). The CDR3 is 14 residues long. Between the trimmed V and J ends, which lost 5 bases and 8 bases, there was a span of 18 bases. Looked up from germline, CDR1 is SGHAT and CDR2 is FQNNGV.

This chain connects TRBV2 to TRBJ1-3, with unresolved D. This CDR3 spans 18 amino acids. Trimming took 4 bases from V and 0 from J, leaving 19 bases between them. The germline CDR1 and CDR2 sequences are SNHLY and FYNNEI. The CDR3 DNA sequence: TGTGCCAGCAGTGGGGGTCATGCGGGTCAATACTCTGGAAACACCATATATTTT. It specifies CASSGGHAGQYSGNTIYF.

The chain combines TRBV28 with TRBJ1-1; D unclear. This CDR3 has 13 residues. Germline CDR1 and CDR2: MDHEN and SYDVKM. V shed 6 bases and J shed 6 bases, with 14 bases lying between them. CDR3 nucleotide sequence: TGTGCCAGCAGGGAGGGAATTACGGCTGAAGCTTTCTTT. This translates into CASREGITAEAFF.

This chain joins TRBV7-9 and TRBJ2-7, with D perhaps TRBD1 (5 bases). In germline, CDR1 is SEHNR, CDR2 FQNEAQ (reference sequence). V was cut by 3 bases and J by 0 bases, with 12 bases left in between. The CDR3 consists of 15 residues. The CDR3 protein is CASSFRGASSYEQYF. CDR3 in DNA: TGTGCCAGCAGCTTTCGTGGGGCAAGCTCCTACGAGCAGTACTTC.

The CDR3 nucleotides read TGCGCCAGCAGCACAGGTTTCTCCCAAGAGACCCAGTACTTC. Protein product: CASSTGFSQETQYF. The chain links TRBV5-1 to TRBJ2-5; weak D call: TRBD1 (5 bases). Germline CDR1 and CDR2: SGHRS and YFSETQ. This CDR3 contains 14 residues. V was clipped by 4 bases and J by 1 base, with 11 bases between them.

Here the CDR3 reads CASSERTGDEQFF. The CDR3 DNA is TGTGCCAGCAGTGAAAGGACAGGTGATGAGCAGTTCTTC. The chain is built from TRBV2 and TRBJ2-1; 7 positions match TRBD1. The CDR3 is 13 amino acids. Trimming removed 2 bases from V and 8 bases from J; junction bases left unmatched: 3. Germline V gene sequence: CDR1 SNHLY, CDR2 FYNNEI.

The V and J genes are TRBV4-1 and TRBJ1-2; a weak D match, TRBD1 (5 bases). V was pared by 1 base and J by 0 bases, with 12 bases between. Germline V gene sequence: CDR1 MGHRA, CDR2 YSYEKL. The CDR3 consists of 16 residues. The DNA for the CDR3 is TGCGCCAGCAGCCAAGGTGACAGCATTCCTAACTATGGCTACACCTTC. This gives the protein CASSQGDSIPNYGYTF.

CDR3 DNA sequence: TGTGCCATCAGTGACTCTAGCCACTCTGGAAACACCATATATTTT. Translation gives CAISDSSHSGNTIYF. The chain uses TRBV10-3 and TRBJ1-3; D unclear. V was cut by 3 bases and J by 0 bases, with 9 bases left in between. This CDR3 spans 15 amino acids. Germline V CDR1 and CDR2: ENHRY, SYGVKD.

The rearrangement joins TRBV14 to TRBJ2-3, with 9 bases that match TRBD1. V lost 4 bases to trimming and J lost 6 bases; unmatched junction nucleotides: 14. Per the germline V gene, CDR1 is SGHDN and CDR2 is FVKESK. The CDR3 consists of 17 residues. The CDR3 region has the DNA TGTGCCAGCAGCCCTCTCCCGGGACAGGGAAGGAAGGATACGCAGTATTTT. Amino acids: CASSPLPGQGRKDTQYF.

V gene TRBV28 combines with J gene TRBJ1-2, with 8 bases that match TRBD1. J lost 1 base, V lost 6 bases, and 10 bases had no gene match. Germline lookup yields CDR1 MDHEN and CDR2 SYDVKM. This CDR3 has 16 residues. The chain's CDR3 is CASSPDRDRYNYGYTF. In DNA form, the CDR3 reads TGTGCCAGCAGCCCGGACAGGGACCGTTATAACTATGGCTACACCTTC.

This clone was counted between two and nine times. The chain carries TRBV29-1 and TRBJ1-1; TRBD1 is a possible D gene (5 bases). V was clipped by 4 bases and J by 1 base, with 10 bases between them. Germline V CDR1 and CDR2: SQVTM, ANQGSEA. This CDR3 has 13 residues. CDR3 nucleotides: TGCAGCGTTGGGGGCCCTGGGAACACTGAAGCTTTCTTT. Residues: CSVGGPGNTEAFF.

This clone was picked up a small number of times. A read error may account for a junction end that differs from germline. The CDR3 region is CASSQVWGGREGFF. The CDR3 DNA follows: TGTGCCAGCAGCCAAGTATGGGGGGGACGGGAGGGCTTCTTC. The chain links TRBV4-2 to TRBJ2-7, with TRBD2 matching over 8 bases. In germline, CDR1 is LGHNA, CDR2 YNFKEQ. CDR3 length equals 14 residues.

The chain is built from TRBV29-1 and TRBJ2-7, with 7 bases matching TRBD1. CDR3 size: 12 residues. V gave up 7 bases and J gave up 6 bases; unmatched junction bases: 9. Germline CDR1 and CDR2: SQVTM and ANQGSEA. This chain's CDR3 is CSAGTAFFEQYF. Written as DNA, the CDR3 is TGCAGCGCCGGGACAGCTTTTTTCGAGCAGTACTTC.

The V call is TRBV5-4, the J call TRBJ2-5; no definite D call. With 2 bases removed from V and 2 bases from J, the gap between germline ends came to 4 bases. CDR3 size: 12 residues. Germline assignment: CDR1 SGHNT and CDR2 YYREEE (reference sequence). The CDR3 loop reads CASSFLQETQYF. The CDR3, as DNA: TGTGCCAGCAGCTTTCTACAAGAGACCCAGTACTTC. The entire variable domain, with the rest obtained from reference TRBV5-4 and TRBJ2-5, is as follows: ETGVTQSPTHLIKTRGQQVTLRCSSQSGHNTVSWYQQALGQGPQFIFQYYREEENGRGNFPPRFSGLQFPNYSSELNVNALELDDSALYLCASSFLQETQYFGPGTRLLVL.

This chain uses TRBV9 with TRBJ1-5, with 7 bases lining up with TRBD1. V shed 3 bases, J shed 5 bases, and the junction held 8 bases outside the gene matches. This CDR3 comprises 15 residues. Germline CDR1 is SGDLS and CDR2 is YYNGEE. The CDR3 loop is CASSAAGTVDQPQHF. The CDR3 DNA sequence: TGTGCCAGCAGCGCCGCCGGGACAGTTGATCAGCCCCAGCATTTT.

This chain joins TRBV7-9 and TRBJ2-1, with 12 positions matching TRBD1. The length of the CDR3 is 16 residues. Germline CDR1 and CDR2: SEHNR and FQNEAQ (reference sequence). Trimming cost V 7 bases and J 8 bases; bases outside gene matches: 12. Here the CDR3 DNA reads TGTGCCAGCACCCGGGACAGGGGGCGTAATATATATGAGCAGTTCTTC. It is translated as CASTRDRGRNIYEQFF. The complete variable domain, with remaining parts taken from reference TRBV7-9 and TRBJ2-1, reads DTGVSQNPRHKITKRGQNVTFRCDPISEHNRLYWYRQTLGQGPEFLTYFQNEAQLEKSRLLSDRFSAERPKGSFSTLEIQRTEQGDSAMYLCASTRDRGRNIYEQFFGPGTRLTVL.

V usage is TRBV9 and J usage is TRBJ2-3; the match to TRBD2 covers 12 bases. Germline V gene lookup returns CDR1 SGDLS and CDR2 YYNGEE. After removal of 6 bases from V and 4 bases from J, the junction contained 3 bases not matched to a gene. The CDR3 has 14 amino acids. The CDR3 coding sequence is TGTGCCAGCACACTAGCGGGAGGAGCAGATACGCAGTATTTT. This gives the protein CASTLAGGADTQYF. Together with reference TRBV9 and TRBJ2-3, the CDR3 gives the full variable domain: DSGVTQTPKHLITATGQRVTLRCSPRSGDLSVYWYQQSLDQGLQFLIQYYNGEERAKGNILERFSAQQFPDLHSELNLSSLELGDSALYFCASTLAGGADTQYFGPGTRLTVL.

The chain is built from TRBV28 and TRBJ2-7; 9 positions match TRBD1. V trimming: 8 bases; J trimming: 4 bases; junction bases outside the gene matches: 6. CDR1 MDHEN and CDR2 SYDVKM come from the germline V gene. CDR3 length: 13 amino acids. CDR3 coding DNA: TGTGCCAGCCTCCAGACAGGGGGATACGAGCAGTACTTC. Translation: CASLQTGGYEQYF. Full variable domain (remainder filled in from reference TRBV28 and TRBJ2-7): DVKVTQSSRYLVKRTGEKVFLECVQDMDHENMFWYRQDPGLGLRLIYFSYDVKMKEKGDIPEGYSVSREKKERFSLILESASTNQTSMYLCASLQTGGYEQYFGPGTRLTVT.

The CDR3 DNA reads as TGTGCCAGCAGCCCCAGGACTAGCGGGGTGAACACCGGGGAGCTGTTTTTT. Residues: CASSPRTSGVNTGELFF. The chain carries TRBV7-9 and TRBJ2-2; 12 bases are a match to TRBD2. CDR1 is SEHNR, CDR2 FQNEAQ, per germline (reference sequence). With 5 bases clipped from V and 1 base from J, the junction kept 5 bases outside the gene matches. The CDR3 contains 17 residues.

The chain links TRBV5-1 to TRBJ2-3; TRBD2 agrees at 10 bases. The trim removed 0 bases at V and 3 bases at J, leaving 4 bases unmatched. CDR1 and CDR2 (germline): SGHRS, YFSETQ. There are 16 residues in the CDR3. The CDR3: CASSLGAGGRTDTQYF. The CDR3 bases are TGCGCCAGCAGCTTGGGAGCGGGGGGGCGGACAGATACGCAGTATTTT.

The CDR3 bases are TGCAGCGTGGAGAGAGAGAACACCGGGGAGCTGTTTTTT. Amino acid sequence: CSVERENTGELFF. The genes are TRBV29-1 and TRBJ2-2; no clear D gene. The CDR3 runs 13 residues. The V and J ends lost 6 bases and 1 base respectively, with 9 bases between them. CDR1 and CDR2 from the germline V gene are SQVTM and ANQGSEA.

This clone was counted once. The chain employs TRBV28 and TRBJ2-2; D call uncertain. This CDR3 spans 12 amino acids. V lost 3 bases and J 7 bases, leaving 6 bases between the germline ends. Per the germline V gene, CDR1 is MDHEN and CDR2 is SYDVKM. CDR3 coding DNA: TGTGCCAGCAGTTTGGTCGGCGGGGAGCTGTTTTTT. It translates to CASSLVGGELFF. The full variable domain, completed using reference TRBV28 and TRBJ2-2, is DVKVTQSSRYLVKRTGEKVFLECVQDMDHENMFWYRQDPGLGLRLIYFSYDVKMKEKGDIPEGYSVSREKKERFSLILESASTNQTSMYLCASSLVGGELFFGEGSRLTVL.

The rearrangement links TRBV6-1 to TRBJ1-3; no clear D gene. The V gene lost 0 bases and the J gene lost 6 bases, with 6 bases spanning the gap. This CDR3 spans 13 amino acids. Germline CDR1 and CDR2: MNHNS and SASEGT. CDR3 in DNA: TGTGCCAGCAGTGAAGCCAGTGTAAACACCATATATTTT. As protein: CASSEASVNTIYF.

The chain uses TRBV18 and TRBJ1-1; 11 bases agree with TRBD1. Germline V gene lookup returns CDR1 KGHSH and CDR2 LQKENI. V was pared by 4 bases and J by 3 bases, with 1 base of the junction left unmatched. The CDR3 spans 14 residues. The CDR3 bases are TGTGCCAGCTCACGGGGACAGGGGGACACTGAAGCTTTCTTT. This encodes CASSRGQGDTEAFF.

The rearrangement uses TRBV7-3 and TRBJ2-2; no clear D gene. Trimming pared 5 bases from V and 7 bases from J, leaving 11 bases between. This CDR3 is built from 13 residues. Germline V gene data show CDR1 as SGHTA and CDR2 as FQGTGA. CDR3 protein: CASSPVIGGELFF. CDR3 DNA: TGTGCCAGCAGCCCTGTTATCGGCGGGGAGCTGTTTTTT. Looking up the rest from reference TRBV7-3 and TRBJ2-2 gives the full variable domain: GAGVSQTPSNKVTEKGKYVELRCDPISGHTALYWYRQSLGQGPEFLIYFQGTGAADDSGLPNDRFFAVRPEGSVSTLKIQRTERGDSAVYLCASSPVIGGELFFGEGSRLTVL.

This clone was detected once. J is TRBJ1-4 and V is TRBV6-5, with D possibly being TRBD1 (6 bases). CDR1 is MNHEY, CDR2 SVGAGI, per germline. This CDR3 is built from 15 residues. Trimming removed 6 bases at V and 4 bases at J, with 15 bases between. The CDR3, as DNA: TGTGCCAGCAGCTCTGGGGGCGCCGTTAATGAAAAACTGTTTTTT. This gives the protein CASSSGGAVNEKLFF.

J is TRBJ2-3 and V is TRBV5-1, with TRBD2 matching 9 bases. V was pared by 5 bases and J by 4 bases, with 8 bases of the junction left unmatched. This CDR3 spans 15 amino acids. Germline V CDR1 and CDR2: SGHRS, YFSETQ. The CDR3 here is CASSPLSGGSDTQYF. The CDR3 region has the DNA TGCGCCAGCAGTCCTCTTAGCGGGGGCTCAGATACGCAGTATTTT.

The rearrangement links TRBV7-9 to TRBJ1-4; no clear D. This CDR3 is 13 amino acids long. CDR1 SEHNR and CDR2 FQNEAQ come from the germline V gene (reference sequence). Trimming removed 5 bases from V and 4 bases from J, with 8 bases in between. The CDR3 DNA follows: TGTGCCAGCAGCGCGGGCCTTAATGAAAAACTGTTTTTT. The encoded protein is CASSAGLNEKLFF.

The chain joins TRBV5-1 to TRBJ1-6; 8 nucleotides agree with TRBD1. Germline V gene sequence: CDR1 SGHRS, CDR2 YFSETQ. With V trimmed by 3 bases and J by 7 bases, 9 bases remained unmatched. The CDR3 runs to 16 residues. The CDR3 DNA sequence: TGCGCCAGCAGCTCATTGACAGGGGCGGGAAATTCACCCCTCCACTTT. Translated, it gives CASSSLTGAGNSPLHF.

The CDR3 DNA reads TGTGCCAGCAGCTTGGTACAGGGGGGCCTGGAGCAGTACTTC. This translates into CASSLVQGGLEQYF. The chain carries TRBV5-4 and TRBJ2-7; 8 bases fit TRBD1. This CDR3 has 14 amino acids. V dropped 0 bases and J dropped 7; count of bases not matched to a gene: 6. The germline V gene has CDR1 SGHNT and CDR2 YYREEE (reference sequence).